This T cell receptor (beta chain) was observed in a study of shared clonotypes between healthy human individuals. Across the whole study: The donor group consisted of a couple of women and a few men, aged 18 to 49. Each donor's CD4 naive and CD4 memory cells filled three plates apiece, CD8 naive two, and CD8 memory one. Overall study results and limits: Across a handful of donors, naive CD4 shared 5% to 5.5%, naive CD8 around 4%, memory CD4 2% to 2.5%, memory CD8 0.4% to 0.5%. A generally larger estimated richness was seen in naive subsets than in memory subsets.

This table comes from immunoSEQ multiplex PCR, and its TCRdb copy is limited to in-frame clones, with some not included. In the table there are hundreds of thousands of clones, 95% to 97% of which are singletons. Concerning this clone itself: Its target is not known.

This receptor was obtained from a woman aged 25 to 45 in good health. The sample consisted of naive CD4+ T cells sorted from blood. Specified subset: CD45RA+ positively selected.

The CDR3 DNA follows: TGCGCCAGCAGTGAGTCCGGCGGGGGTACCTACGAGCAGTACTTC. Translated, it gives CASSESGGGTYEQYF. The J gene is TRBJ2-7, the V gene TRBV10-1, with 7 nucleotides matching TRBD2. V lost 0 bases and J lost 2; bases outside the gene matches: 4. Germline V gives CDR1 WNHNN, CDR2 SYGVQD (reference sequence). CDR3 length: 15 residues.